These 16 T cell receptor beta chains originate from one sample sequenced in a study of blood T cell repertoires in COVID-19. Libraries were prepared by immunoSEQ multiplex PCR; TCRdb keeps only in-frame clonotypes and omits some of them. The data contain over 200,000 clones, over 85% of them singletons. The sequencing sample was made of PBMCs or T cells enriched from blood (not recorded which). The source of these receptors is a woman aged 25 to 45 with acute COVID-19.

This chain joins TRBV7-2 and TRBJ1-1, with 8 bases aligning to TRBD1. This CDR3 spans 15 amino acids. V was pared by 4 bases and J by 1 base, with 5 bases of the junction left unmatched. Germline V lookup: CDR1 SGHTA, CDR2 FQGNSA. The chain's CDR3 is CASSSTGETNTEAFF. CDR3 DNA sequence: TGTGCCAGCAGCTCGACAGGGGAAACGAACACTGAAGCTTTCTTT. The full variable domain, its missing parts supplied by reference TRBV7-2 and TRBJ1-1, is GAGVSQSPSNKVTEKGKDVELRCDPISGHTALYWYRQSLGQGLEFLIYFQGNSAPDKSGLPSDRFSAERTGGSVSTLTIQRTQQEDSAVYLCASSSTGETNTEAFFGQGTRLTVV.

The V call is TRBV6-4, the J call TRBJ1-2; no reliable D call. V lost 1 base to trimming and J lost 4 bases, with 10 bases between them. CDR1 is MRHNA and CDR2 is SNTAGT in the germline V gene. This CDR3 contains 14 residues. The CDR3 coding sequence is TGTGCCAGCAGTGACTACCCAGGCGCCTATGGCTACACCTTC. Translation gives CASSDYPGAYGYTF.

Here the CDR3 DNA reads TGTGCCAGCAGCGGACTAGCGGGGGACGAGCAGTTCTTC. Amino acid sequence: CASSGLAGDEQFF. This chain joins TRBV2 and TRBJ2-1; 13 positions agree with TRBD2. The V and J ends lost 6 bases and 10 bases, in that order; junction bases with no gene match: 3. CDR3 length: 13 residues. Germline lookup yields CDR1 SNHLY and CDR2 FYNNEI.

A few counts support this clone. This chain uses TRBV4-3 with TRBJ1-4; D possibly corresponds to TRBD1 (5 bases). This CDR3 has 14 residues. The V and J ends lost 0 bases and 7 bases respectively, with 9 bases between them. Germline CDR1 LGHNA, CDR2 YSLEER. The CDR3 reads CASSQDGRGEKLFF. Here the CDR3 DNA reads TGCGCCAGCAGCCAAGATGGGAGGGGTGAAAAACTGTTTTTT.

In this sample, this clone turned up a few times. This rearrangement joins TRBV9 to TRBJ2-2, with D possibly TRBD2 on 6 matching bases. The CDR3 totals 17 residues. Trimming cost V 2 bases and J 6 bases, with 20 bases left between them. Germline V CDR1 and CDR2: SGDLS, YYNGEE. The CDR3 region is CASSVWSSGGTAGELFF. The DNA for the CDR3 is TGTGCCAGCAGCGTGTGGAGTTCTGGGGGGACCGCCGGGGAGCTGTTTTTT.

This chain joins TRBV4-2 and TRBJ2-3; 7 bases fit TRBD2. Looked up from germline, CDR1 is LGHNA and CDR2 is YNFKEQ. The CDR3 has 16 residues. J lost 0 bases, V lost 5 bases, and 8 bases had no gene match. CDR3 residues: CASSYRRGVSTDTQYF. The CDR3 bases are TGTGCCAGCAGCTATCGCCGGGGGGTCAGCACAGATACGCAGTATTTT.

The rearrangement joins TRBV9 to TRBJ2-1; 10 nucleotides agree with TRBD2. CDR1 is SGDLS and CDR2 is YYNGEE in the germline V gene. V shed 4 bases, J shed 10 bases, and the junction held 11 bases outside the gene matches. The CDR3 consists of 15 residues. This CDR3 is CASSFGLAVEKEQFF. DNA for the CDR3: TGTGCCAGCAGCTTCGGACTAGCGGTTGAAAAGGAGCAGTTCTTC.

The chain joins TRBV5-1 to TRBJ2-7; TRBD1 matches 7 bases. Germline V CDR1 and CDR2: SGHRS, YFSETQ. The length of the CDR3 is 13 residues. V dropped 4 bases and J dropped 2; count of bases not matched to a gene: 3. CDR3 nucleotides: TGCGCCAGCAGCCGGGACAGTACCTACGAGCAGTACTTC. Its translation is CASSRDSTYEQYF.

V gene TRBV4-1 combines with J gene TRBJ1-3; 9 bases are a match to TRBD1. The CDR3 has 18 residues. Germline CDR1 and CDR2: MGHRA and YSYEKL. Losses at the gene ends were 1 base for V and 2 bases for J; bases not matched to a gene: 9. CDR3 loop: CASSQARTGTGTGNTIYF. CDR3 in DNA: TGCGCCAGCAGCCAAGCTAGAACCGGGACAGGGACTGGAAACACCATATATTTT.

CDR3 in amino acids: CASNAGSYNSPLHF. The CDR3 DNA is TGTGCCAGCAATGCGGGGTCCTATAATTCACCCCTCCACTTT. J is TRBJ1-6 and V is TRBV7-6, with D uncertain. V was trimmed by 7 bases and J by 1 base, leaving 8 bases between them. The CDR3 is 14 residues long. Germline CDR1 is SGHVS and CDR2 is FNYEAQ.

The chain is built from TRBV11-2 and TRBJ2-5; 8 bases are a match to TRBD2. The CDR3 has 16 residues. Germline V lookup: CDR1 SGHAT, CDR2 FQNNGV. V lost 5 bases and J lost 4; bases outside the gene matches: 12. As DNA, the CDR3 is TGTGCCAGCAGCCACCAGCGGGGGCGAGGGGGAGAGACCCAGTACTTC. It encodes CASSHQRGRGGETQYF. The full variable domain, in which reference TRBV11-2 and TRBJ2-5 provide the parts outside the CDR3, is EAGVAQSPRYKIIEKRQSVAFWCNPISGHATLYWYQQILGQGPKLLIQFQNNGVVDDSQLPKDRFSAERLKGVDSTLKIQPAKLEDSAVYLCASSHQRGRGGETQYFGPGTRLLVL.

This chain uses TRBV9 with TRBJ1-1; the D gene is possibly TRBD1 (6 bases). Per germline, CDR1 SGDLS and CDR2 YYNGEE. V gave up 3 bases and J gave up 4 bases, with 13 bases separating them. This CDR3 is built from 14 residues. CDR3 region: CASSAQGSSTEAFF. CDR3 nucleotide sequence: TGTGCCAGCAGCGCACAGGGATCTTCCACTGAAGCTTTCTTT.

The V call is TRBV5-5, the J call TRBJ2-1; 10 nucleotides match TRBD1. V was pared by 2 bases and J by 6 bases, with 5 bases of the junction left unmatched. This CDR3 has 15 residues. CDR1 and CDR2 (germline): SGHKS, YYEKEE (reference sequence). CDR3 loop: CASSFGTGVPNEQFF. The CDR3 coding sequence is TGTGCCAGCAGCTTCGGGACAGGGGTACCCAATGAGCAGTTCTTC.

The CDR3 loop is CASSFGQGAVYEQYF. The DNA of the CDR3 is TGTGCCAGCAGCTTTGGACAGGGGGCAGTATACGAGCAGTACTTC. This chain joins TRBV9 and TRBJ2-7; TRBD1 agrees at 11 bases. The CDR3 length is 15 residues. Germline V gives CDR1 SGDLS, CDR2 YYNGEE. Trimming took 4 bases from V and 4 from J; bases not matched to a gene: 7. The whole variable domain, filled in from reference TRBV9 and TRBJ2-7, reads DSGVTQTPKHLITATGQRVTLRCSPRSGDLSVYWYQQSLDQGLQFLIQYYNGEERAKGNILERFSAQQFPDLHSELNLSSLELGDSALYFCASSFGQGAVYEQYFGPGTRLTVT.

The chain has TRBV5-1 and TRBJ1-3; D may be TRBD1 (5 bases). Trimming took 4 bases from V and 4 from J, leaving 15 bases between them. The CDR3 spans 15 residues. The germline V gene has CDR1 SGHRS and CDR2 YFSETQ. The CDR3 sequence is CASSPNTGSGNTIYF. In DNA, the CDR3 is TGCGCCAGCAGCCCAAATACAGGATCGGGAAACACCATATATTTT.

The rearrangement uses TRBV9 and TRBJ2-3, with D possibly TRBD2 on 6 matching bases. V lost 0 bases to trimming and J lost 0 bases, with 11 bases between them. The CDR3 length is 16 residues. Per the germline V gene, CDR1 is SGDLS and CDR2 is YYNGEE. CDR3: CASSVGASDSTDTQYF. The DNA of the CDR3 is TGTGCCAGCAGCGTAGGAGCTAGCGATAGCACAGATACGCAGTATTTT.